This T cell receptor beta chain was sequenced for a study of shared clonotypes between healthy human individuals. The study's findings and limits: Generation probability values for non-shared clonotypes were lower than those for clonotypes shared by all four donors.

In the CD4+ fraction, cells were divided into CD45RA+ naive and CD45RA-negative memory subsets. Many counts were recorded for this clone. The antigen is not known. Profiled with immunoSEQ multiplex PCR; TCRdb holds only in-frame clones, not every one. Among over a million clones listed, around four fifths were seen once. There are 16 residues in the CDR3. The V gene lost 3 bases and the J gene lost 0 bases, with 13 bases spanning the gap. Germline V gene data show CDR1 as SGHNT and CDR2 as YYREEE (reference sequence). The sequence was obtained from a man younger than 30 in good health. Source material: memory CD4+ T cells sorted from blood. Subset denoted: CD45RA-negative fraction. The gene calls are TRBV5-4 and TRBJ2-4; a possible D gene is TRBD1 (6 bases). CDR3 nucleotides: TGTGCCAGCAGCTCTCGACAGGAGCTAGCCAAAAACATTCAGTACTTC. Translated, it gives CASSSRQELAKNIQYF.